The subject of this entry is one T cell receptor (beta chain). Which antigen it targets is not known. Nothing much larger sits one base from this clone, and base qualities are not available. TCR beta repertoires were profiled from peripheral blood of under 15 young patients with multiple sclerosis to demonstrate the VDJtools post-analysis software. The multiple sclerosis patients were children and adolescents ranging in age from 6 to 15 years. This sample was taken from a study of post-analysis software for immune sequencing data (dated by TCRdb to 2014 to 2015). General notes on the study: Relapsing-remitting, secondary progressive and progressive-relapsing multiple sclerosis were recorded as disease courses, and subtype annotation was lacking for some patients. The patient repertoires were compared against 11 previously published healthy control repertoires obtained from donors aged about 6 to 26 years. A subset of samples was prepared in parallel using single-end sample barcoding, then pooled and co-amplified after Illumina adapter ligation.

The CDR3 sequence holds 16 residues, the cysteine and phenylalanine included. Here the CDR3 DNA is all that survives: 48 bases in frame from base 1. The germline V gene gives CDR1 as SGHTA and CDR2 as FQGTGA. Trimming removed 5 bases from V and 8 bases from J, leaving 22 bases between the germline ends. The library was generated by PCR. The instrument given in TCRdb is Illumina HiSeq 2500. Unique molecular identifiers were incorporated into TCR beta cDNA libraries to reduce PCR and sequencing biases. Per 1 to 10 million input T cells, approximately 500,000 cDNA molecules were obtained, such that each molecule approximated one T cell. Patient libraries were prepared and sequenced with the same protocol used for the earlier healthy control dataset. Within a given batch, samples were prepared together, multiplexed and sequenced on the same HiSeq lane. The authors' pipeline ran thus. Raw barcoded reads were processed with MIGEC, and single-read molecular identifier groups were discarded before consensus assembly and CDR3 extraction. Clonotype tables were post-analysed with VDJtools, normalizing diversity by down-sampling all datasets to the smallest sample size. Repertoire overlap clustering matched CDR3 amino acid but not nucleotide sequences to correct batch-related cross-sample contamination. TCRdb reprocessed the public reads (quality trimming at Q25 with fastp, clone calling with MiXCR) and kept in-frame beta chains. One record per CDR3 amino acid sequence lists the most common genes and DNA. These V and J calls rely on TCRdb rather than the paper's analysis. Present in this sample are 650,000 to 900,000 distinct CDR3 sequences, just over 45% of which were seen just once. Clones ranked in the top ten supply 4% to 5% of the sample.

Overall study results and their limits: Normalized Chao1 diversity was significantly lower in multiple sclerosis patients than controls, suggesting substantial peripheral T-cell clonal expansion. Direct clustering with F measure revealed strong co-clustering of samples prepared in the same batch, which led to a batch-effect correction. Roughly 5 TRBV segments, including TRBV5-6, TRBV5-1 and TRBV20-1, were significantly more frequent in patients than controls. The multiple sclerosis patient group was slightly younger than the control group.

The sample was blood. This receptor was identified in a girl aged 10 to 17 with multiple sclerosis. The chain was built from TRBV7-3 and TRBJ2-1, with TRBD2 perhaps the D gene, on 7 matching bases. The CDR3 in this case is CASSPAGGGSAYEQFF. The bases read TGTGCCAGCAGCCCCGCTGGGGGCGGGAGTGCGTATGAGCAGTTCTTC.